This T cell receptor (beta chain) was obtained from a study of Ad26.COV2.S vaccination and SARS-CoV-2 variants. General study results and limits: Relative to placebo recipients, vaccine recipients exhibited elevated spike-specific TCR breadth. Spike-specific CD8+ and CD4+ T cell responses reportedly showed substantial breadth after vaccination.

Profiling relied on immunoSEQ multiplex PCR, and the TCRdb table lists in-frame clones only, not all of them. This repertoire shows some 450,000 clones, about 90% found once; its top ten account for around 4.5%. This clone was seen a single time. Its antigen is undetermined. Treatment denoted: some 19 received Ad26.COV2.S at low or high dose, single or two shots; roughly five received placebo; per-sample allocation not given. Collection of samples fell on day 63 after the first vaccine or placebo injection. This adult donor, from Boston, was 18-55 years old. It was Wuhan-strain SARS-CoV-2 spike that the Ad26 vaccine vector expressed. The CDR3 consists of 15 residues. In germline, CDR1 is SGHRS, CDR2 YFSETQ. The V and J ends lost 4 bases and 3 bases, in that order; junction bases with no gene match: 8.

The receptor was isolated from a person aged 18-65 years who received the Ad26.COV2.S COVID-19 vaccine or a placebo. The J gene is TRBJ2-3, the V gene TRBV5-1; 7 bases fit TRBD1. The specimen was peripheral blood, collected in a trial of Ad26.COV2.S vaccine versus placebo. The DNA of the CDR3 is TGCGCCAGCAGCACGAGACAGGGCGGAACAGATACGCAGTATTTT. This sequence encodes CASSTRQGGTDTQYF.